These 10 T cell receptor beta chains were all obtained from the same sample, sequenced in a study of OX40 agonist ivuxolimab in advanced cancers. Using immunoSEQ multiplex PCR, the repertoire was profiled, and TCRdb retains in-frame clones only, with some absent. Found here are 53,000 or so clones, roughly 84% of them singletons; the top ten hold almost 0.65%. Sequencing used CD4+ or CD8+ T cells sorted from blood, obtained in a trial of the OX40 agonist ivuxolimab. These receptors all stem from an adult with an advanced solid tumor such as melanoma, head and neck, liver or kidney cancer.

The J gene is TRBJ1-6, the V gene TRBV2, with D perhaps TRBD1 (6 bases). The germline gives CDR1 SNHLY, CDR2 FYNNEI. V shed 8 bases and J shed 4 bases, with 12 bases lying between them. The CDR3 loop spans 14 amino acids. The CDR3 DNA sequence: TGTGCCAGCGGCGAAGGACAGTATAATTCACCCCTCCACTTT. This encodes CASGEGQYNSPLHF.

The chain couples TRBV4-3 to TRBJ1-1; D unresolved. The CDR3 consists of 17 residues. CDR1 and CDR2 (germline): LGHNA, YSLEER. V lost 0 bases, J lost 1 base, and 15 bases lay in between. The DNA of the CDR3 is TGCGCCAGCAGCCAAGACTGGAAGGAGGATGGGAACACTGAAGCTTTCTTT. It is translated as CASSQDWKEDGNTEAFF.

The rearrangement joins TRBV14 to TRBJ1-1, with 8 bases matching TRBD1. Trimming cost V 4 bases and J 10 bases; bases outside gene matches: 11. Germline V CDR1 and CDR2: SGHDN, FVKESK. The CDR3 loop spans 14 amino acids. In DNA form, the CDR3 reads TGTGCCAGCAGCCGGGCTCGGGCAGGGGGCTCAGCTTTCTTT. Translation gives CASSRARAGGSAFF.

The chain employs TRBV30 and TRBJ2-7; D tentatively reads TRBD1 or TRBD2 (5 bases each). The CDR3 has 12 amino acids. Trimming removed 7 bases at V and 3 bases at J, with 13 bases between. The V gene's germline CDR1 is GTSNPN and CDR2 SVGIG (reference sequence). CDR3 sequence reads: CASTGAFYEQYF. The CDR3 DNA reads TGTGCCTCTACCGGGGCCTTCTACGAGCAGTACTTC.

The V call is TRBV6-1, the J call TRBJ1-2, with D possibly being TRBD1 (5 bases). Trimming cost V 7 bases and J 6 bases, with 18 bases left between them. The CDR3 consists of 14 residues. Germline CDR1 reads MNHNS; CDR2 reads SASEGT. CDR3 DNA sequence: TGTGCCAGCATAAATCGGGGGGTGCGGGATGGCTACACCTTC. Amino acids: CASINRGVRDGYTF.

This clone was picked up a small number of times. The chain recombines TRBV5-1 with TRBJ2-2; TRBD2 aligns across 11 bases. Per germline, CDR1 SGHRS and CDR2 YFSETQ. This CDR3 is 16 amino acids long. Germline trimming cut 1 base from V and 5 bases from J; bases unmatched to any gene: 4. The CDR3 region has the DNA TGCGCCAGCAGCTTGACTAGCGGGGGTTCAACCGGGGAGCTGTTTTTT. Its translation: CASSLTSGGSTGELFF.

The V call is TRBV19, the J call TRBJ2-2, with D tentatively TRBD1 (6 bases). CDR1 and CDR2 (germline): LNHDA, SQIVND (reference sequence). The CDR3 spans 15 residues. Trimming pared 7 bases from V and 2 bases from J, leaving 14 bases between. The CDR3 reads CASTTPTGNTGELFF. The CDR3 DNA follows: TGTGCCAGTACCACACCGACAGGAAACACCGGGGAGCTGTTTTTT.

The rearrangement joins TRBV5-6 to TRBJ1-1; TRBD1 agrees at 8 bases. This CDR3 has 15 amino acids. Germline V gives CDR1 SGHDT, CDR2 YYEEEE. The V gene end was trimmed by 4 bases and the J gene end by 7 bases; junction bases not matched to a gene: 12. The CDR3 sequence: CASSLRTGQRVEAFF. Written as DNA, the CDR3 is TGTGCCAGCAGCCTAAGGACAGGGCAGCGAGTTGAAGCTTTCTTT.

This clone has a single count. This rearrangement joins TRBV11-2 to TRBJ1-1; D remains unclear. Germline-derived CDR1 and CDR2 are SGHAT and FQNNGV. Deletions cut 5 bases from V and 10 bases from J, with 17 bases between. There are 13 residues in the CDR3. The CDR3 region has the DNA TGTGCCAGCAGCCAAAGGGAGATAAGTGGAGCTTTCTTT. It translates to CASSQREISGAFF.

The CDR3 sequence is CASSTTPQAMNTEAFF. The CDR3 DNA follows: TGTGCCAGTAGTACAACCCCACAAGCCATGAACACTGAAGCTTTCTTT. The rearrangement links TRBV19 to TRBJ1-1; D is unresolved. Germline CDR1 reads LNHDA; CDR2 reads SQIVND (reference sequence). V gave up 4 bases and J gave up 0 bases, with 15 bases separating them. The CDR3 covers 16 residues.